This T cell receptor beta chain originates from a study of blood T cell repertoires in COVID-19. Study in general: PBMCs, B-cell-depleted T cells, or T cells were the source of the cDNA or gDNA that made up the material.

The CDR3 extends over 14 amino acids. J gave up 6 bases and V 2 bases, and 3 bases lay outside the gene matches. Germline CDR1 SEHNR, CDR2 FQNEAQ (reference sequence). Using immunoSEQ multiplex PCR, the repertoire was profiled, and TCRdb retains in-frame clones only, with some absent. The profile shows 150,000 to 200,000 clones, 80% to 90% of them singletons. The sample holds one count of this clone. The V and J genes are TRBV7-9 and TRBJ1-4, with 7 bases aligning to TRBD1. What was sequenced was peripheral blood. This sequence was found in a man younger than 35 who had recovered from COVID-19. Written as DNA, the CDR3 is TGTGCCAGCAGCTTACAGGGGGGAGATGAAAAACTGTTTTTT. It translates to CASSLQGGDEKLFF.